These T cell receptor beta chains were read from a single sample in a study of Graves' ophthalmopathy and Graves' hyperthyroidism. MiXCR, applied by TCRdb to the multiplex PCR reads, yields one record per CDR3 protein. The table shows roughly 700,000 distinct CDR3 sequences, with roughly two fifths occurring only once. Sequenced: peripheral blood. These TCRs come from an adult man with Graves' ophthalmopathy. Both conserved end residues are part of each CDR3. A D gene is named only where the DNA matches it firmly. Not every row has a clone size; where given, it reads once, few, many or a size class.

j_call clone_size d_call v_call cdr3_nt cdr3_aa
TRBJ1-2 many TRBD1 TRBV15 TGTGCCACCAGCAGTCGGGACAGCGACGTCTGGGGCTACACCTTC CATSSRDSDVWGYTF
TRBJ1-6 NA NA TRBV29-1 TGCAGCGTTCGCGCCCCCGGGGCCGCCTATAATTCACCCCTCCACTTT CSVRAPGAAYNSPLHF
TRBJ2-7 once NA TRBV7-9 TGTGCCAGCAGCGCCCCGGGTAGGGGCTCCTGCGAGCAGTACTTC CASSAPGRGSCEQYF
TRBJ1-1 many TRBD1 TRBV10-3 TGTGCCATCAGGACAGGGACGGAGATGAACACTGAAGCTTTCTTT CAIRTGTEMNTEAFF
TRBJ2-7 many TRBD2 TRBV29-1 TGCAGCGTCCGACTAGCGGGAGACTACGAGCAGTACTTC CSVRLAGDYEQYF
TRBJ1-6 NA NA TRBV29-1 TGCAGCCAAGACGGGACAAGAGGGTCACCCCTCCACTTT CSQDGTRGSPLHF
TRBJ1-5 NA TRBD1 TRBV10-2 TGCGCCAGCAGCGGGACAGGGGGCGCGAAATATAGCAATCAGCCCCAGCATTTT CASSGTGGAKYSNQPQHF
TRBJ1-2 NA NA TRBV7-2 TGTGCCAGCAGCTTAGAATCGGCGACAGTACTCTATGGCTACACCTTC CASSLESATVLYGYTF
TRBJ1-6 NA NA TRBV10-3 TGTGCCATCAGTGAGTCCCAGGGGACAACCTCACCCCTCCACTTT CAISESQGTTSPLHF
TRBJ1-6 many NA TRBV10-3 TGTGCCATCAGTGAGTCGACGGGTGAGGGGAATTCACCCCTCCACTTT CAISESTGEGNSPLHF
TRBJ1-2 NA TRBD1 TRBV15 TGTGCCACCAGCCGTCGGGACAGGGGGATTAGAGACTATGGCTACACCTTC CATSRRDRGIRDYGYTF
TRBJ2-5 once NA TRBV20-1 TGCAGTGCTCAGGGAGGCCAAGAGACCCAGTACTTC CSAQGGQETQYF
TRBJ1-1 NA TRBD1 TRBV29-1 TGCAGCGACCAGGGGGCGGCTGAAGCTTTCTTT CSDQGAAEAFF
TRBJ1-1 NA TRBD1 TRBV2 TGTGCCAGCAGTTACTTAGGGACAGGAAACACTGAAGCTTTCTTT CASSYLGTGNTEAFF
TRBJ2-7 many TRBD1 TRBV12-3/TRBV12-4 TGTGCCAGCAGTTTGACAGGGGCTTCCTACGAGCAGTACTTC CASSLTGASYEQYF
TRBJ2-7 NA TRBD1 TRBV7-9 TGTGCCAGCAGCCAGGGACAGGGAGGGTCCTACGAGCAGTACTTC CASSQGQGGSYEQYF
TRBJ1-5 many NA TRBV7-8 TGTGCCAGCAGCCGTCACAGCAATCAGCCCCAGCATTTT CASSRHSNQPQHF
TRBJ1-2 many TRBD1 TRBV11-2 TGTGCCAGCAGCCTTACGCAGGGGGCGGGTCGTGGCTACACCTTC CASSLTQGAGRGYTF
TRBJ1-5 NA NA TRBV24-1 TGTGCCAGCGCGAGGGGGGACAATCAGCCCCAGCATTTT CASARGDNQPQHF
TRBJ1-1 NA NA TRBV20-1 TGCAGTGCTAGTGAGCCCCGGGGCGTTGCTTTCTTT CSASEPRGVAFF
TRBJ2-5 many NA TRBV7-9 TGTGCCAGCAGCGGCCAGCAGGGAAATGAGTACTTC CASSGQQGNEYF
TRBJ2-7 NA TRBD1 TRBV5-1 TGCGCCAGCAGCTCTGGACAGGGGTTCCACGAGCAGTACTTC CASSSGQGFHEQYF
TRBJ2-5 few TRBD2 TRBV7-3 TGTGCCAGCAGCTTAACTGTCGGACTAGCGCTCCAAGAGACCCAGTACTTC CASSLTVGLALQETQYF
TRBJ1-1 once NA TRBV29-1 TGCAGCGTTGAAGCAGGGGAGAGGTTCACTGAAGCTTTCTTT CSVEAGERFTEAFF